The clone carrying this T cell receptor (beta chain) was found a few times. Its antigen is currently unknown. Generated by immunoSEQ multiplex PCR, the TCRdb table keeps only in-frame clones and is missing some. The sample has roughly 120,000 clones, around 85% seen once. V shed 6 bases and J 4 bases; nucleotides not matched to a gene: 10. The CDR3 contains 15 residues. Germline V CDR1 and CDR2: WSHSY, SAAADI. This sample stems from a study of T cell responses to AZD1222 COVID-19 vaccine. Study conclusions and caveats: Seropositive at baseline were only 5 to 7 AZD1222 recipients.

Sample: peripheral blood, taken on day 0 of AZD1222 vaccination. The chain joins TRBV10-2 to TRBJ1-1; 8 bases line up with TRBD1. This clonotype was obtained from an adult in good health. The CDR3 nucleotides are TGCGCCAGCAGCTCACTCGACAGGGGAGGCACTGAAGCTTTCTTT. This gives the protein CASSSLDRGGTEAFF.